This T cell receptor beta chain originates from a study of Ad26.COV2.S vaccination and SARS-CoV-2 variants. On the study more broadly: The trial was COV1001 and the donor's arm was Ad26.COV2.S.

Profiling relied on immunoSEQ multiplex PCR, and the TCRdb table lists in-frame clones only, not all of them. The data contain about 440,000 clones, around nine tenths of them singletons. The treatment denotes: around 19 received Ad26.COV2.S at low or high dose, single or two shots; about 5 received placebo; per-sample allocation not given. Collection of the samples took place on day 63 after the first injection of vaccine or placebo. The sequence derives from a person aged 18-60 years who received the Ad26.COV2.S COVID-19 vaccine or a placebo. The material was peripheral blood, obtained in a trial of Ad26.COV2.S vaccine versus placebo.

The CDR3 protein is CASSLTGYSPLHF. The CDR3 DNA is TGTGCCAGCAGCCTTACAGGGTATTCACCCCTCCACTTT. The V call is TRBV5-5, the J call TRBJ1-6, with D tentatively TRBD1 (6 bases). The V end lost 4 bases, the J end lost 8 bases, and 10 bases lay between the germline ends. The CDR3 spans 13 residues. Per germline, CDR1 SGHKS and CDR2 YYEKEE (reference sequence).